The source of this T cell receptor beta chain is a study of memory CD4+ T cells and cytomegalovirus serostatus. Single viable CD3+CD4+CD8-CD45RO+ cells were sorted as the memory CD4+ T cells. With 1 base removed from V and 6 bases from J, the gap between germline ends came to 16 bases. The CDR3 contains 15 residues. Looked up from germline, CDR1 is MGHRA and CDR2 is YSYEKL. Libraries were prepared by immunoSEQ multiplex PCR; TCRdb keeps only in-frame clonotypes and omits some of them. The sample carries about 82,000 clones, 80% recorded once. The TCR sequence derives from an adult in good health and CMV-seronegative. The sample taken for sequencing was memory CD4+ T cells from blood. The V call is TRBV4-1, the J call TRBJ2-7; maybe TRBD1 (6 bases). The CDR3 here is CASSQGGLGASEQYF. The CDR3 nucleotides read TGCGCCAGCAGCCAAGGTGGGTTGGGGGCCTCCGAGCAGTACTTC.